The 3 T cell receptor beta chains below all came from one sample that was sequenced in a study of blood T cells in healthy people across ages. A second PCR, run for roughly 7 to 12 cycles, used a sample-barcoded 5' primer plus a J-beta primer mix. TCRdb re-analysed the 5' RACE reads in MiXCR, keeping a single row per CDR3 protein. The sample comprises around 1,500,000 distinct CDR3 sequences, 40% to 50% of which are singletons, and roughly 7.7% rests with the top ten. Specimen: blood. Receptors were obtained from a woman younger than 30 in good health.

The chain employs TRBV29-1 and TRBJ1-5; possibly TRBD1 for D (6 bases). There are 13 residues in the CDR3. Germline lookup yields CDR1 SQVTM and CDR2 ANQGSEA. Between the trimmed V and J ends, which lost 6 bases and 5 bases, there was a span of 14 bases. The DNA for the CDR3 is TGCAGCGTCGCCACAGGGCCCCATCAGCCCCAGCATTTT. Encoded protein: CSVATGPHQPQHF. The complete variable domain, with remaining parts taken from reference TRBV29-1 and TRBJ1-5, reads SAVISQKPSRDICQRGTSLTIQCQVDSQVTMMFWYRQQPGQSLTLIATANQGSEATYESGFVIDKFPISRPNLTFSTLTVSNMSPEDSSIYLCSVATGPHQPQHFGDGTRLSIL.

This clonotype appeared a few times. The gene calls are TRBV2 and TRBJ2-1; the D is unclear. Deletions cut 1 base from V and 9 bases from J, with 4 bases between. This CDR3 comprises 11 residues. In germline, CDR1 is SNHLY, CDR2 FYNNEI. The CDR3 bases are TGTGCCAGCAGTGAAGTTAGTGAGCAGTTCTTC. Residues: CASSEVSEQFF.

This clonotype is a singleton in its sample. The chain employs TRBV6-1 and TRBJ2-2; D possibly uses TRBD1 or TRBD2 (5 bases each). The germline V and J ends were trimmed by 5 bases and 8 bases, with 24 bases remaining between them. This CDR3 comprises 17 residues. Germline V gene data show CDR1 as MNHNS and CDR2 as SASEGT. The chain's CDR3 is CASSTPTRDLTGGELFF. DNA of the CDR3: TGTGCCAGCAGTACCCCGACCCGGGACCTTACTGGAGGGGAGCTGTTTTTT.